This T cell receptor beta chain came from a study of T-cell reconstitution after alpha-beta-depleted transplantation in children. This clonotype appeared a few times. This CDR3 has 16 residues. V shed 0 bases and J shed 3 bases, with 13 bases lying between them. CDR1 and CDR2 from the germline V gene are SGHRS and YFSETQ. This sample's TCRbeta library carried unique molecular identifier barcodes. TCRdb processed the PCR reads anew with MiXCR; each CDR3 protein has one entry. The repertoire holds more than 550,000 distinct CDR3 sequences, roughly a tenth seen once, with around 4% in the top ten. The sequencing here drew on PBMCs from the stem cell graft donor, taken from the stem cell graft. This rearrangement joins TRBV5-1 to TRBJ2-1; TRBD2 might be the D (5 bases). This sequence originates from a human donor who donated a stem cell graft to a child with acute myeloid leukemia. The CDR3 protein is CASSLVRTPNYNEQFF. CDR3 nucleotide sequence: TGCGCCAGCAGCTTGGTACGGACTCCGAACTACAATGAGCAGTTCTTC. Variable domain in full (rest from reference TRBV5-1 and TRBJ2-1): KAGVTQTPRYLIKTRGQQVTLSCSPISGHRSVSWYQQTPGQGLQFLFEYFSETQRNKGNFPGRFSGRQFSNSRSEMNVSTLELGDSALYLCASSLVRTPNYNEQFFGPGTRLTVL.